Following are 16 T cell receptor beta chains from one sample sequenced in a study of control samples from healthy donors and cancer patients. The method was immunoSEQ multiplex PCR; TCRdb's version includes in-frame clones alone and lacks a portion of them. The sample consists of 95,000 to 100,000 clones, approximately 78% of them appearing once. What was sequenced was blood. The receptors originated from a man aged 60 to 75 in good health.

The rearrangement links TRBV6-2 or TRBV6-3 to TRBJ1-1, with D possibly TRBD1 on 5 matching bases. Germline assignment: CDR1 MNHEY and CDR2 SVGEGT. The CDR3 spans 14 residues. V gave up 3 bases and J gave up 4 bases, with 12 bases separating them. The CDR3 sequence is CASSYYTGGTEAFF. The CDR3 DNA reads as TGTGCCAGCAGTTATTATACCGGGGGCACTGAAGCTTTCTTT.

This chain uses TRBV30 with TRBJ1-1; no clear D gene. The CDR3 totals 12 residues. Germline V lookup: CDR1 GTSNPN, CDR2 SVGIG (reference sequence). The V gene lost 0 bases and the J gene lost 7 bases, with 9 bases spanning the gap. The CDR3 DNA follows: TGTGCCTGGAGTGTACTAGGGAGTGAAGCTTTCTTT. This codes for CAWSVLGSEAFF.

J is TRBJ1-1 and V is TRBV5-1; D is uncertain. Germline CDR1 and CDR2: SGHRS and YFSETQ. This CDR3 is 13 amino acids long. Trimming removed 4 bases from V and 2 bases from J, with 9 bases in between. CDR3 DNA sequence: TGCGCCAGCAGCCCCCCGACAAACACTGAAGCTTTCTTT. This sequence encodes CASSPPTNTEAFF.

V is TRBV28 and J is TRBJ1-3, with D unresolved. Trimming took 0 bases from V and 1 from J, leaving 4 bases between them. CDR3 length: 14 residues. Germline loops: CDR1 MDHEN, CDR2 SYDVKM. The CDR3 loop is CASSLWSSGNTIYF. The CDR3 DNA sequence: TGTGCCAGCAGTTTATGGAGTTCTGGAAACACCATATATTTT. The variable domain in full, completed from reference TRBV28 and TRBJ1-3, reads DVKVTQSSRYLVKRTGEKVFLECVQDMDHENMFWYRQDPGLGLRLIYFSYDVKMKEKGDIPEGYSVSREKKERFSLILESASTNQTSMYLCASSLWSSGNTIYFGEGSWLTVV.

As regards this clone: No DNA is shown, since the ends of the CDR3 on it are uncertain; the CDR3 is the one TCRdb lists. The rearrangement joins TRBV28 to TRBJ2-3; the DNA was not compared with TRBD2, the D call given in the table. The CDR3 adds up to 14 amino acids, both ends counted. Per the germline V gene, CDR1 is MDHEN and CDR2 is SYDVKM. The CDR3 sequence is CASSSSGETDTQYF.

The rearrangement uses TRBV4-2 and TRBJ1-2; D is uncertain. This CDR3 spans 16 amino acids. Germline CDR1 and CDR2: LGHNA and YNFKEQ. Trimming stripped 0 bases from V and 6 bases from J, with 17 bases between. The CDR3 DNA follows: TGTGCCAGCAGCCAAGAACCAGTCAGACCCACCAATGGCTACACCTTC. It translates to CASSQEPVRPTNGYTF.

The chain joins TRBV5-6 to TRBJ1-5, with D perhaps matching TRBD1 (5 bases). The CDR3 length is 14 residues. From germline, CDR1 is SGHDT and CDR2 YYEEEE. V was shortened by 3 bases and J by 3 bases, with 10 bases between the two germline ends. DNA of the CDR3: TGTGCCAGCAGCTGGGGGACTGACAATCAGCCCCAGCATTTT. Amino acid sequence: CASSWGTDNQPQHF.

V is TRBV3-1 (or the pseudogene TRBV3-2) and J is TRBJ2-6, with D unclear. Trimming took off 0 bases at V and 2 bases at J, with 8 bases between the two ends. CDR1 LGHDT and CDR2 YNNKEL come from the germline V gene (reference sequence). This CDR3 region has 16 residues. The CDR3 coding sequence is TGTGCCAGCAGCCAAGACTCCTTGGCTGGGGCCAACGTCCTGACTTTC. It is translated as CASSQDSLAGANVLTF.

The chain links TRBV19 to TRBJ2-2, with 11 nucleotides matching TRBD2. The CDR3 length is 15 residues. Germline V gene sequence: CDR1 LNHDA, CDR2 SQIVND (reference sequence). After removal of 3 bases from V and 7 bases from J, the junction contained 4 bases not matched to a gene. In nucleotides, the CDR3 is TGTGCCAGTAGTATTAGCGGGGGGGCCAGCGGGGAGCTGTTTTTT. It codes for CASSISGGASGELFF. Combining the CDR3 with reference TRBV19 and TRBJ2-2 gives the whole variable domain DGGITQSPKYLFRKEGQNVTLSCEQNLNHDAMYWYRQDPGQGLRLIYYSQIVNDFQKGDIAEGYSVSREKKESFPLTVTSAQKNPTAFYLCASSISGGASGELFFGEGSRLTVL.

This chain uses TRBV4-1 with TRBJ2-3; the D is unclear. This CDR3 comprises 16 residues. V lost 1 base and J lost 2, with 13 bases in between. Germline CDR1 MGHRA, CDR2 YSYEKL. CDR3 loop: CASSQGPQATTDTQYF. CDR3 sequence (DNA): TGCGCCAGCAGCCAAGGCCCCCAAGCGACCACAGATACGCAGTATTTT.

The chain has TRBV30 and TRBJ1-5, with 9 bases fitting TRBD1. This CDR3 is 14 amino acids long. Germline V gene data show CDR1 as GTSNPN and CDR2 as SVGIG (reference sequence). The V segment lost 1 base and the J segment 5 bases; nucleotides outside the gene matches: 3. In nucleotides, the CDR3 is TGTGCCTGGAGTGCGGGACAGGGCGATCAGCCCCAGCATTTT. Protein product: CAWSAGQGDQPQHF.

This clone was observed once. The chain uses TRBV3-1 (or the pseudogene TRBV3-2) and TRBJ2-2, with 11 positions matching TRBD2. Unmatched junction bases numbered 10, after V lost 3 bases and J lost 1 base. CDR1 is LGHDT, CDR2 YNNKEL, per germline (reference sequence). This CDR3 has 19 amino acids. The CDR3 sequence is CASSHDRLAGIKNTGELFF. DNA for the CDR3: TGTGCCAGCAGCCATGATCGACTAGCGGGAATAAAGAACACCGGGGAGCTGTTTTTT.

This chain uses TRBV29-1 with TRBJ2-5; 14 nucleotides match TRBD2. The V and J ends lost 6 bases and 2 bases, in that order; junction bases with no gene match: 2. Germline V lookup: CDR1 SQVTM, CDR2 ANQGSEA. CDR3 length: 14 residues. The CDR3 loop reads CSVRLAGGQETQYF. Written as DNA, the CDR3 is TGCAGCGTAAGACTAGCGGGGGGGCAAGAGACCCAGTACTTC.

The rearrangement joins TRBV5-1 to TRBJ1-1; D is possibly TRBD1 (6 bases). The CDR3 has 12 amino acids. Germline lookup yields CDR1 SGHRS and CDR2 YFSETQ. Trimming took 0 bases from V and 10 from J, leaving 10 bases between them. CDR3 sequence reads: CASSLEGVVAFF. CDR3 DNA sequence: TGCGCCAGCAGCTTGGAGGGGGTGGTAGCTTTCTTT.

This clone is medium-sized (0.01 to 0.1%). This chain connects TRBV23-1 to TRBJ1-3; D is undetermined. TRBV23-1 is an open reading frame whose function is uncertain. The V gene lost 5 bases and the J gene lost 4 bases, with 9 bases spanning the gap. This CDR3 contains 13 residues. The CDR3 region is CASSSGRGNTIYF. The CDR3 nucleotides read TGCGCCAGCAGTTCGGGCAGAGGAAACACCATATATTTT.

This chain joins TRBV7-6 and TRBJ2-5, with a weak D call TRBD1 (6 bases). The CDR3 sequence is 15 residues long. The V end was cut by 2 bases, the J end by 5 bases, with 15 bases between. Germline CDR1 is SGHVS and CDR2 is FNYEAQ. CDR3 coding DNA: TGTGCCAGCAGCTTATCGGGACATTTTTCGGAGACCCAGTACTTC. Translating gives CASSLSGHFSETQYF.